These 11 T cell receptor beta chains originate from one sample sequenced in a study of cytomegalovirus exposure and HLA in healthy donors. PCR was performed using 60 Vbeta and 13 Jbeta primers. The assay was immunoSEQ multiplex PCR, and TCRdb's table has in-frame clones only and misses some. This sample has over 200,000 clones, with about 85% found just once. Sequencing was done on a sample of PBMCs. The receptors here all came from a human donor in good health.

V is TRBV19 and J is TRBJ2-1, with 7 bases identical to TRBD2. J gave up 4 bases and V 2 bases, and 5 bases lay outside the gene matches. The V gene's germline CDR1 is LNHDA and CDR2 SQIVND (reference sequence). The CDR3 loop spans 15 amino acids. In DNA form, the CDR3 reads TGTGCCAGTAGTATACTAGCGGAAGGGTACAATGAGCAGTTCTTC. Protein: CASSILAEGYNEQFF. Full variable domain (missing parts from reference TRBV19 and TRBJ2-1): DGGITQSPKYLFRKEGQNVTLSCEQNLNHDAMYWYRQDPGQGLRLIYYSQIVNDFQKGDIAEGYSVSREKKESFPLTVTSAQKNPTAFYLCASSILAEGYNEQFFGPGTRLTVL.

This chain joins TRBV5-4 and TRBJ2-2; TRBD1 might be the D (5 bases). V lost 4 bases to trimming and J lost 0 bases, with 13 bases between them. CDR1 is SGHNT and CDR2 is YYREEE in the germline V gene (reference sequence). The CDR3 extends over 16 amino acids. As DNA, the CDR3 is TGTGCCAGCAGCCCTCCAGGGTCTACGAACACCGGGGAGCTGTTTTTT. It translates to CASSPPGSTNTGELFF.

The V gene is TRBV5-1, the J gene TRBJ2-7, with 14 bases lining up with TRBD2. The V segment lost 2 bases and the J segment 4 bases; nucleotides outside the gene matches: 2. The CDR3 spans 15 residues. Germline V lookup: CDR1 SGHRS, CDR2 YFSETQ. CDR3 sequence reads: CASSFGTSGSYEQYF. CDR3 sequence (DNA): TGCGCCAGCAGCTTCGGGACTAGCGGGAGTTACGAGCAGTACTTC.

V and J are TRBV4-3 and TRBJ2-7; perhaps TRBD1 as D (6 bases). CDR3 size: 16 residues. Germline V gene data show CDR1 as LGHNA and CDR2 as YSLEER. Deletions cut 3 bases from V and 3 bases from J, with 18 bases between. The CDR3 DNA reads TGCGCCAGCAGCCAGATGGACAGCATGCCGAACTACGAGCAGTACTTC. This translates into CASSQMDSMPNYEQYF.

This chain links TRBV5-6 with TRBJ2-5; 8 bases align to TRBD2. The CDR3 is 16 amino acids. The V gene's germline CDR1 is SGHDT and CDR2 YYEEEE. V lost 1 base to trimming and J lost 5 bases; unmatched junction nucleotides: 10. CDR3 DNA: TGTGCCAGCAGCTTGCGGGGTGTAGCGGGACGGGAGACCCAGTACTTC. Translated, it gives CASSLRGVAGRETQYF.

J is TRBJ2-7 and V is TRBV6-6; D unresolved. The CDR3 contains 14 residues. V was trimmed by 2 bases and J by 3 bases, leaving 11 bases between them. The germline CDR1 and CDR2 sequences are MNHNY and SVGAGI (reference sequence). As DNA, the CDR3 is TGTGCCAGCAGTTACAGCGAGGTCGGCTACGAGCAGTACTTC. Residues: CASSYSEVGYEQYF.

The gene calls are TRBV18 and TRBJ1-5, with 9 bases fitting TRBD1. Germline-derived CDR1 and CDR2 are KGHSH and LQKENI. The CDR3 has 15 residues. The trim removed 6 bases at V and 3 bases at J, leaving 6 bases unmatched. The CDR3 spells CASSSGTGNNQPQHF. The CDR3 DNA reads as TGTGCCAGCTCCTCCGGGACAGGGAACAATCAGCCCCAGCATTTT. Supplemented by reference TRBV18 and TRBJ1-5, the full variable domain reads NAGVMQNPRHLVRRRGQEARLRCSPMKGHSHVYWYRQLPEEGLKFMVYLQKENIIDESGMPKERFSAEFPKEGPSILRIQQVVRGDSAAYFCASSSGTGNNQPQHFGDGTRLSIL.

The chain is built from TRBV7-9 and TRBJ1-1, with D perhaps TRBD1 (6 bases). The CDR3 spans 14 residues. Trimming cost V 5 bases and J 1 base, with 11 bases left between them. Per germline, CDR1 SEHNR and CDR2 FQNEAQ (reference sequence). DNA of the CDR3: TGTGCCAGCAGCCAGGGGCGGAAGAACACTGAAGCTTTCTTT. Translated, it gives CASSQGRKNTEAFF.

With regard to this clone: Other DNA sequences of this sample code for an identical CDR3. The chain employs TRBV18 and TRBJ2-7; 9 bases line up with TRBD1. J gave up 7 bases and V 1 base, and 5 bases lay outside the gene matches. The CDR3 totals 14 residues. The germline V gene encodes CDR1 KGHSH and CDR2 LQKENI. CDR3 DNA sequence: TGTGCCAGCTCACCACGGACAGGGGAAGGGGAGCAGTACTTC. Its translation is CASSPRTGEGEQYF. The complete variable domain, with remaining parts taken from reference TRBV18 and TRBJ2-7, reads NAGVMQNPRHLVRRRGQEARLRCSPMKGHSHVYWYRQLPEEGLKFMVYLQKENIIDESGMPKERFSAEFPKEGPSILRIQQVVRGDSAAYFCASSPRTGEGEQYFGPGTRLTVT.

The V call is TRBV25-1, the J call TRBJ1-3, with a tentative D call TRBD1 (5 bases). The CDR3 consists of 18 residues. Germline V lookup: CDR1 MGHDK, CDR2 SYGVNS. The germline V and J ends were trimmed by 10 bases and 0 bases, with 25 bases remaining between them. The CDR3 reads CATEIYPRTLISGNTIYF. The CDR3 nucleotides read TGTGCCACCGAGATATATCCCCGGACATTGATCTCTGGAAACACCATATATTTT.

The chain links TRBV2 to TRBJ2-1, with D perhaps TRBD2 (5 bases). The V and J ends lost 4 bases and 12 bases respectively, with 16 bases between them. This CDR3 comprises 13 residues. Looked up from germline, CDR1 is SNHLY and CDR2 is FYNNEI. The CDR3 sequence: CASSGGASFGQFF. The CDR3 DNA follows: TGTGCCAGCAGTGGGGGAGCTAGCTTTGGGCAGTTCTTC.